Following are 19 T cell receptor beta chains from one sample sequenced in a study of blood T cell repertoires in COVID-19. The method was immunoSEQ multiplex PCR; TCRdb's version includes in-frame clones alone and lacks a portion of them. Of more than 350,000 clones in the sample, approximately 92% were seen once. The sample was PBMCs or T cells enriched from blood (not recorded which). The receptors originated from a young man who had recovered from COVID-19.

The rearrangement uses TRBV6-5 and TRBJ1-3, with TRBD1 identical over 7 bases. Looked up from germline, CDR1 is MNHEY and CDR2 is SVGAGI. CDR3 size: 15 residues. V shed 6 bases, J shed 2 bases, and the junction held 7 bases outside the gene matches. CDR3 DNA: TGTGCCAGCAGGAAAACCGGGACAGCTGGAAACACCATATATTTT. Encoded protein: CASRKTGTAGNTIYF.

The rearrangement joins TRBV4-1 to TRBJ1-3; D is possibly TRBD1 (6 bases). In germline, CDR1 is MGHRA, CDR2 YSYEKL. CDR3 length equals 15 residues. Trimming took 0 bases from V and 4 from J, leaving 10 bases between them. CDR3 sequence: CASSQEGARGNTIYF. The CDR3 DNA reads TGCGCCAGCAGCCAAGAGGGGGCGCGGGGAAACACCATATATTTT.

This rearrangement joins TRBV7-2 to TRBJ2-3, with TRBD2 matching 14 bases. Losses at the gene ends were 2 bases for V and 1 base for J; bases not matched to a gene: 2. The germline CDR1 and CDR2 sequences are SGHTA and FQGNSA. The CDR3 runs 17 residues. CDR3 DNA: TGTGCCAGCAGCTTAAGGGGACTAGCGGGGGGCACAGATACGCAGTATTTT. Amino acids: CASSLRGLAGGTDTQYF.

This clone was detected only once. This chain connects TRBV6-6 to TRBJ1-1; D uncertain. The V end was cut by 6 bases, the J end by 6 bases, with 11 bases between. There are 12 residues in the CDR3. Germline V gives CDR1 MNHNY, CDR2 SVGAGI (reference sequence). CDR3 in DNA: TGTGCCAGCAGCTACGAGGAGGCTGAAGCTTTCTTT. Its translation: CASSYEEAEAFF.

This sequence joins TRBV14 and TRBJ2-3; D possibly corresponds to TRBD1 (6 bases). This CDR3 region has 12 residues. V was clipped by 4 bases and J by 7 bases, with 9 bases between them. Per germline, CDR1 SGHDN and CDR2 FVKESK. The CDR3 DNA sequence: TGTGCCAGCAGCCCACAGGGTTATACGCAGTATTTT. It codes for CASSPQGYTQYF.

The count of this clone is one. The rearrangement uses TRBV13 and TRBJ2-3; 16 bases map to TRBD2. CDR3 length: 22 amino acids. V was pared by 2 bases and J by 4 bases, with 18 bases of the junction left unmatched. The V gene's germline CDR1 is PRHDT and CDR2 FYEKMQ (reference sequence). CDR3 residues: CASSLLNAVWGLAGGIADTQYF. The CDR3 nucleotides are TGTGCCAGCAGCTTACTCAACGCCGTGTGGGGACTAGCGGGAGGGATCGCAGATACGCAGTATTTT.

Here the CDR3 reads CASTRLANEQFF. CDR3 bases: TGTGCCAGCACTAGACTAGCTAATGAGCAGTTCTTC. This chain uses TRBV2 with TRBJ2-1, with TRBD2 matching over 7 bases. CDR3 length: 12 residues. In germline, CDR1 is SNHLY, CDR2 FYNNEI. The trim removed 7 bases at V and 7 bases at J, leaving 4 bases unmatched.

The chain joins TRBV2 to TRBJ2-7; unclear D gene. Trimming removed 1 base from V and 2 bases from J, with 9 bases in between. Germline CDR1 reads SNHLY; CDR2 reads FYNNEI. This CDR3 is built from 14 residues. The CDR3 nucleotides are TGTGCCAGCAGTGAAGTCAGGTTCCCCTACGAGCAGTACTTC. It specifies CASSEVRFPYEQYF. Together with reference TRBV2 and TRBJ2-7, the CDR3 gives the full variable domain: EPEVTQTPSHQVTQMGQEVILRCVPISNHLYFYWYRQILGQKVEFLVSFYNNEISEKSEIFDDQFSVERPDGSNFTLKIRSTKLEDSAMYFCASSEVRFPYEQYFGPGTRLTVT.

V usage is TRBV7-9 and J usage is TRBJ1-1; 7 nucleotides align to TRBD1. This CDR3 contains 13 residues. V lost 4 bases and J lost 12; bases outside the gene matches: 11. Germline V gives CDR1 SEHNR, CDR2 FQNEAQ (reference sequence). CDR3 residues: CASSSTYRGGTFF. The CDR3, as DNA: TGTGCCAGCAGCTCGACGTACAGGGGCGGAACTTTCTTT.

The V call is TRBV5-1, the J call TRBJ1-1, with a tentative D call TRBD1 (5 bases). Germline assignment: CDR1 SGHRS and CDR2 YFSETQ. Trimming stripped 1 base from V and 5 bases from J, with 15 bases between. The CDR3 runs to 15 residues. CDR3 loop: CASSLRNVGDTEAFF. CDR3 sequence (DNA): TGCGCCAGCAGCTTGCGTAACGTAGGGGATACTGAAGCTTTCTTT.

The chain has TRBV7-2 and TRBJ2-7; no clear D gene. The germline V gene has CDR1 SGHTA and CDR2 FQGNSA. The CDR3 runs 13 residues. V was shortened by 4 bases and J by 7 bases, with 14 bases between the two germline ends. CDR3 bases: TGTGCCAGCAGCTCTTTGACAACCGGAGAGCAGTACTTC. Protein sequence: CASSSLTTGEQYF. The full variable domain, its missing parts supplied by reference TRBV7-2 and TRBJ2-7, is GAGVSQSPSNKVTEKGKDVELRCDPISGHTALYWYRQSLGQGLEFLIYFQGNSAPDKSGLPSDRFSAERTGGSVSTLTIQRTQQEDSAVYLCASSSLTTGEQYFGPGTRLTVT.

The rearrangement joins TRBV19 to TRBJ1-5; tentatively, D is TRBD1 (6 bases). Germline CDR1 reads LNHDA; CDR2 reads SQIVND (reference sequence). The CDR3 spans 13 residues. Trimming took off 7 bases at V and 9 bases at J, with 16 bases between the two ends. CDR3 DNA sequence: TGTGCCAGTACCGTCGGGGGGGCTCTGCCCCAGCATTTT. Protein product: CASTVGGALPQHF.

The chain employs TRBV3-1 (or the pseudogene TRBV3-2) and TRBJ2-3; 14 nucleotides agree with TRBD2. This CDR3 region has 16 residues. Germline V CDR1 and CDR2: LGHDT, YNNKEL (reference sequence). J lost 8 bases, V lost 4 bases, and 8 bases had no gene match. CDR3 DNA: TGTGCCAGCAGCCCCGGACTAGCGGGGGGCAGGGTTACGCAGTATTTT. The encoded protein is CASSPGLAGGRVTQYF.

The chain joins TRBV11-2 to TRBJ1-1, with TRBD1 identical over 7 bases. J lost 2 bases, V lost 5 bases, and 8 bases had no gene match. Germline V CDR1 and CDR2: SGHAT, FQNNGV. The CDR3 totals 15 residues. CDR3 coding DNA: TGTGCCAGCAGCACGACAGGGTTCCTCAACACTGAAGCTTTCTTT. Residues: CASSTTGFLNTEAFF.

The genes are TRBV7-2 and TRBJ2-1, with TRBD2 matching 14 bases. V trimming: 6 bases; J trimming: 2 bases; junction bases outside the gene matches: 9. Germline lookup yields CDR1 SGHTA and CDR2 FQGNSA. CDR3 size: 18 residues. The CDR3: CASSRGTSGSPAYNEQFF. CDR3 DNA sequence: TGTGCCAGCAGTCGCGGGACTAGCGGGAGCCCCGCCTACAATGAGCAGTTCTTC.

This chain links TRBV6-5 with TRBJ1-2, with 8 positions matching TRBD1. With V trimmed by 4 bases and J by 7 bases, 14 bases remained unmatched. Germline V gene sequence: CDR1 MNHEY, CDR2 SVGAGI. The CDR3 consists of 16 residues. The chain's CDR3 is CASSSTSFRGPSGYTF. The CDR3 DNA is TGTGCCAGCAGTTCCACCTCTTTCAGGGGGCCAAGTGGCTACACCTTC.

CDR3 loop: CASSPRERTTNEKLFF. Here the CDR3 DNA reads TGTGCCAGCAGCCCCCGGGAACGGACAACTAATGAAAAACTGTTTTTT. The rearrangement links TRBV9 to TRBJ1-4; D uncertain. CDR3 size: 16 residues. V dropped 4 bases and J dropped 0 bases, with 13 bases sitting between them. Germline V gene lookup returns CDR1 SGDLS and CDR2 YYNGEE.

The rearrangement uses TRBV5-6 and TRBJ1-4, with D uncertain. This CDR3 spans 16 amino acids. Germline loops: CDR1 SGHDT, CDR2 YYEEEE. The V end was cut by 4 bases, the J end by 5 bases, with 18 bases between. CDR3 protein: CASSVGTRLQNEKLFF. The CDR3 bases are TGTGCCAGCAGCGTTGGAACGAGGTTACAAAATGAAAAACTGTTTTTT.

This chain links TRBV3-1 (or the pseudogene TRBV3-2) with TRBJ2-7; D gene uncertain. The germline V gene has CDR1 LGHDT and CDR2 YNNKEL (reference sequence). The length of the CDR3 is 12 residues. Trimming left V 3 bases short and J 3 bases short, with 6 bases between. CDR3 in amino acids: CASSQLDYEQYF. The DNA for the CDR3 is TGTGCCAGCAGCCAGCTAGACTACGAGCAGTACTTC.